These T cell receptor beta chains were read from a single sample in a study of blood T cell repertoires in COVID-19. Sequencing was performed with immunoSEQ multiplex PCR; in TCRdb, only in-frame clones are kept and a portion is missing. The data hold around 150,000 clones, with approximately 92% observed a single time. Sequenced: peripheral blood. The receptors were sampled from a woman aged 45-60 years with acute or convalescent COVID-19. The CDR3 runs from the conserved cysteine through the conserved F or W. A D gene is named only where the DNA matches it firmly. Where a row states a size, it is once, few, many or the class of an expanded clone; other rows omit it.

J | D | V | size | length | DNA | CDR3
TRBJ2-7 | TRBD1 | TRBV28 | . | 13 | TGTGCCAGTCGGACAGGGGGCCAGCACGAGCAGTACTTC | CASRTGGQHEQYF
TRBJ2-3 | . | TRBV11-2 | . | 12 | TGTGCCAGCAGCTTAATAACAGATACGCAGTATTTT | CASSLITDTQYF
TRBJ2-7 | . | TRBV5-1 | . | 13 | TGCGCCAGCAGCTTGGGAGGAACGTACGAGCAGTACTTC | CASSLGGTYEQYF
TRBJ2-5 | . | TRBV11-2 | once | 14 | TGTGCCAGCACTCCGGCCGGGACAAGCGAGACCCAGTACTTC | CASTPAGTSETQYF
TRBJ1-4 | . | TRBV3-1/TRBV3-2 | once | 15 | TGTGCCAGCAGCCACCCAGCAGGGTACGGTGAAAAACTGTTTTTT | CASSHPAGYGEKLFF
TRBJ2-7 | . | TRBV20-1 | . | 14 | TGCAGTGCTAGTCTCAGGGCAATCTCCTACGAGCAGTACTTC | CSASLRAISYEQYF
TRBJ2-7 | . | TRBV6-2/TRBV6-3 | . | 14 | TGTGCCAGCAGTTACTCGTCCACAGCTTACGAGCAGTACTTC | CASSYSSTAYEQYF
TRBJ1-5 | TRBD1 | TRBV6-5 | . | 14 | TGTGCCCTACAGGGGGCCAGAAGCAATCAGCCCCAGCATTTT | CALQGARSNQPQHF
TRBJ2-2 | . | TRBV6-2/TRBV6-3 | . | 15 | TGTGCCAGCAGTTACTCGGGGACATGGACCGGGGAGCTGTTTTTT | CASSYSGTWTGELFF
TRBJ1-2 | TRBD1 | TRBV9 | . | 15 | TGTGCCAGCAGCCCCTACGCGGACAGGGCTTTTGGCTACACCTTC | CASSPYADRAFGYTF
TRBJ2-3 | TRBD2 | TRBV24-1 | . | 16 | TGTGCCACCAGCGATTCTGATAGCGGGAGGACAGATACGCAGTATTTT | CATSDSDSGRTDTQYF
TRBJ2-3 | TRBD2 | TRBV5-4 | . | 17 | TGTGCCAGCAGCCCGGGACTAGCGGGAGGTGGGACGGATACGCAGTATTTT | CASSPGLAGGGTDTQYF
TRBJ2-3 | TRBD1 | TRBV7-3 | . | 15 | TGTGCCAGCAGCCCAAAGGGGGCGCCCCCAGATACGCAGTATTTT | CASSPKGAPPDTQYF
TRBJ2-1 | . | TRBV9 | . | 16 | TGTGCCAGCAGCGGGGTGGGCCAGGGGACCTACAATGAGCAGTTCTTC | CASSGVGQGTYNEQFF
TRBJ2-2 | . | TRBV19 | few | 13 | TGTGCCAGTAAGCCGTTTCGAGAGGGGGAGCTGTTTTTT | CASKPFREGELFF
TRBJ1-6 | . | TRBV7-9 | . | 13 | TGTGCCAGCAGCTTCGGGGAGAATTCACCCCTCCACTTT | CASSFGENSPLHF
TRBJ2-3 | . | TRBV27 | once | 15 | TGTGCCAGCTCTTCAAGCGGTCCCTCGGGGGATACGCAGTATTTT | CASSSSGPSGDTQYF
TRBJ1-5 | . | TRBV4-3 | . | 16 | TGCGCCAGCAGCCAAGATAAGGGGAACGCTTATCAGCCCCAGCATTTT | CASSQDKGNAYQPQHF
TRBJ2-1 | . | TRBV30 | . | 15 | TGTGCCTGGTCCACGGGACAAAGCTCCTACAATGAGCAGTTCTTC | CAWSTGQSSYNEQFF
TRBJ1-5 | . | TRBV9 | . | 14 | TGTGCCAGCAGCGTAGGACAGCGAGATCAGCCCCAGCATTTT | CASSVGQRDQPQHF
TRBJ2-1 | TRBD1 | TRBV9 | . | 18 | TGTGCCAGCAGCAAAAGTTATTCCGGGACAGACACCCCCGGGGAGCAGTTCTTC | CASSKSYSGTDTPGEQFF
TRBJ2-7 | . | TRBV6-5 | . | 15 | TGTGCCAGCAGTTCGGGGGTAAGGGAGACCTACGAGCAGTACTTC | CASSSGVRETYEQYF
TRBJ1-1 | . | TRBV7-8 | . | 18 | TGTGCCAGCAGCCCTTACACTCCACGGGGAGGAACGAACACTGAAGCTTTCTTT | CASSPYTPRGGTNTEAFF
TRBJ1-5 | . | TRBV4-1 | . | 15 | TGCGCCAGCAGCCAACGACAGGACGGCAATCAGCCCCAGCATTTT | CASSQRQDGNQPQHF
TRBJ2-3 | . | TRBV5-6 | . | 16 | TGTGCCAGCAGCAGAAGGGGGTTAGCTAGCACAGATACGCAGTATTTT | CASSRRGLASTDTQYF
TRBJ1-1 | TRBD1 | TRBV29-1 | . | 11 | TGCAGCGTTGTCGAGGGGGCATGGGCTTTCTTT | CSVVEGAWAFF
TRBJ2-1 | . | TRBV5-4 | . | 16 | TGTGCCAGCAGTCGAACCGTGACTACTTCAAAGGATGAGCAGTTCTTC | CASSRTVTTSKDEQFF
TRBJ2-3 | . | TRBV12-5 | once | 14 | TGTGCTAGTGGTTTGGTTCAGGGTACAGATACGCAGTATTTT | CASGLVQGTDTQYF
TRBJ2-3 | TRBD2 | TRBV5-4 | . | 17 | TGTGCCAGCAGCTCGTCGCAGCGGGAGCGGGGCACAGATACGCAGTATTTT | CASSSSQRERGTDTQYF
TRBJ1-2 | . | TRBV3-1/TRBV3-2 | . | 15 | TGTGCCAGCAGCCAGAGCCCCGGGACTGCTTATGGCTACACCTTC | CASSQSPGTAYGYTF
TRBJ2-5 | TRBD1 | TRBV9 | . | 15 | TGTGCCAGCAGCGCACAGGGGGCCGCTGGGGAGACCCAGTACTTC | CASSAQGAAGETQYF
TRBJ1-5 | . | TRBV2 | . | 14 | TGTGCCAGCAGTGAAGAGGGGTACAATCAGCCCCAGCATTTT | CASSEEGYNQPQHF
TRBJ1-2 | TRBD1 | TRBV18 | . | 17 | TGTGCCAGCTCACAAATCGGGACAGGGGTCGCAAACTATGGCTACACCTTC | CASSQIGTGVANYGYTF
TRBJ1-4 | . | TRBV7-6 | . | 16 | TGTGCCAGCAGCTTAGTACTCCCAGGAACTAATGAAAAACTGTTTTTT | CASSLVLPGTNEKLFF
TRBJ1-6 | . | TRBV3-1/TRBV3-2 | . | 15 | TGTGCCAGCAGCCAAGAAGGGGTGAATAATTCACCCCTCCACTTT | CASSQEGVNNSPLHF
TRBJ1-1 | TRBD1 | TRBV7-8 | . | 17 | TGTGCCAGCAGTCAATCAACCGGGACAGGGGGCCGGGGGGAGGCTTTCTTT | CASSQSTGTGGRGEAFF
TRBJ1-2 | . | TRBV6-5 | . | 10 | TGTGCCAGCGGTAGAATGGGCTACACCTTC | CASGRMGYTF
TRBJ2-1 | TRBD2 | TRBV24-1 | . | 19 | TGTGCCACCAGTGATTTTACCCCCCGAAGCGGGGGAGAACACAATGAGCAGTTCTTC | CATSDFTPRSGGEHNEQFF
TRBJ2-4 | TRBD1 | TRBV28 | . | 20 | TGTGCCAGCAGTACCCGGTCCGGGACAGGGTTCTTACTAGCCAAAAACATTCAGTACTTC | CASSTRSGTGFLLAKNIQYF
TRBJ1-5 | . | TRBV27 | . | 14 | TGTGCCAGCAGCCCCGGGGGAATCAATCAGCCCCAGCATTTT | CASSPGGINQPQHF
TRBJ1-1 | TRBD1 | TRBV23-1 | . | 15 | TGCGCCAGCAGTAGAAGACAGGGATCGAACACTGAAGCTTTCTTT | CASSRRQGSNTEAFF
TRBJ2-5 | TRBD1 | TRBV6-5 | . | 15 | TGTGCCAGCAGCCACCGGGACAGGGGGTCCGAGACCCAGTACTTC | CASSHRDRGSETQYF
TRBJ2-1 | TRBD2 | TRBV11-2 | . | 17 | TGTGCCAGCAGCTTAGGCACGCTAGCGGGGGTCCTCAATGAGCAGTTCTTC | CASSLGTLAGVLNEQFF
TRBJ2-7 | TRBD1 | TRBV4-1 | . | 15 | TGCGCCAGCAGCCGCGGGACAGGCGGGGTTTACGAGCAGTACTTC | CASSRGTGGVYEQYF
TRBJ2-3 | . | TRBV7-9 | once | 16 | TGTGCCAGCAGCTTGGGAATCCCGGGAAGAACAGATACGCAGTATTTT | CASSLGIPGRTDTQYF
TRBJ2-1 | . | TRBV27 | . | 13 | TGTGCCAGCAGTTGGACTCTTTACAATGAGCAGTTCTTC | CASSWTLYNEQFF
TRBJ1-1 | . | TRBV12-3/TRBV12-4 | . | 13 | TGTGCCAGCAGTCCGAACAGGGAGTCTGAAGCTTTCTTT | CASSPNRESEAFF
TRBJ2-1 | . | TRBV19 | . | 17 | TGTGCCAGTAGTATAGATGCCCGGGATATTAGCTACAATGAGCAGTTCTTC | CASSIDARDISYNEQFF
TRBJ2-1 | TRBD2 | TRBV5-6 | . | 17 | TGTGCCAGCAGCTCGGGGACTAGCGGGAGCTCCTACAATGAGCAGTTCTTC | CASSSGTSGSSYNEQFF
TRBJ1-5 | . | TRBV6-2/TRBV6-3 | . | 13 | TGTGCCAGCAGTTACCTGGGCCCTCAGCCCCAGCATTTT | CASSYLGPQPQHF
TRBJ1-4 | TRBD1 | TRBV25-1 | . | 16 | TGTGCCAGCAGTGATTTCTTGGTACAGGGGGTTGAAAAACTGTTTTTT | CASSDFLVQGVEKLFF
TRBJ1-2 | TRBD1 | TRBV6-5 | . | 14 | TGTGCCAGCAGCTCCGGGACAGCTAACTATGGCTACACCTTC | CASSSGTANYGYTF
TRBJ2-2 | TRBD1 | TRBV19 | . | 15 | TGTGCCAGTAGTATTACAGGGGGAGGAGGCGGGGAGCTGTTTTTT | CASSITGGGGGELFF
TRBJ2-1 | TRBD2 | TRBV9 | once | 14 | TGTGCCAGCAGCGTAGGACTAGCGGCCAATGAGCAGTTCTTC | CASSVGLAANEQFF
TRBJ2-3 | TRBD2 | TRBV15 | . | 17 | TGTGCCACCAGCAGAGATCTCAGCGGGGCCGGGGTAGATACGCAGTATTTT | CATSRDLSGAGVDTQYF
TRBJ2-1 | . | TRBV6-6 | . | 14 | TGTGCCAGCAGTTACCCGGAACAGGGAGTTGAGCAGTTCTTC | CASSYPEQGVEQFF
TRBJ2-2 | . | TRBV19 | . | 15 | TGTGCCAGTAGTATAGGGACAGAGCTCACCGGGGAGCTGTTTTTT | CASSIGTELTGELFF
TRBJ1-6 | . | TRBV5-6 | . | 13 | TGTGCCAGCAGCTTGGGCAGGGGAACACCCCTCCACTTT | CASSLGRGTPLHF
TRBJ1-3 | . | TRBV12-3/TRBV12-4 | . | 11 | TGTGCCAGCAGGGGGGGGAACACCATATATTTT | CASRGGNTIYF